This record covers a single T cell receptor beta chain. Its antigen is unknown. These data are taken from a study of post-analysis software for immune sequencing data. The germline CDR1 and CDR2 sequences are SGHDN and FVKESK. V shed 1 base and J 10 bases; nucleotides not matched to a gene: 10. This CDR3 comprises 15 residues. Study-wide results and limits: Relative to controls, patients had several TRBV segments at higher frequency, with TRBV5-6, TRBV5-1 and TRBV20-1 among these.

Every TCR beta cDNA library bore unique molecular identifiers. TCRdb fed the PCR reads into MiXCR, producing one record per CDR3 protein. The sample has hundreds of thousands of distinct CDR3 sequences, 40% to 55% seen once. This rearrangement joins TRBV14 to TRBJ2-1; 7 bases fit TRBD1. Sequenced: blood. The sequence derives from a girl aged 5 to 17 with multiple sclerosis. The CDR3 coding sequence is TGTGCCAGCAGCCAAGTTTTAACAGGGGCAGAGGAGCAGTTCTTC. Amino acid sequence: CASSQVLTGAEEQFF.